This T cell receptor beta chain was obtained from a study of beta chain features in type 1 diabetes. Overall study: All samples combined gave around 98,000,000 sorted cells for examination. Study-wide results and limits: Type 1 diabetes patients had moderately but significantly shorter TCRB CDR3s in all four CD4+ subsets. Researchers could not determine here whether HLA type influences TCRB rearrangement. Sequencing the cDNA could make cells with high TCR expression show up more than they should.

Remarks on this clone: Its antigen is still unknown.

Since all of the isolated RNA was reverse transcribed, expressed TCRB transcripts were what got sequenced. The assay was immunoSEQ multiplex PCR, and TCRdb's table has in-frame clones only and misses some. The sample shows some 150,000 clones, more than 10% of them seen only once. CDR3 size: 15 residues. J gave up 3 bases and V 5 bases, and 6 bases lay outside the gene matches. Germline V lookup: CDR1 SGHVS, CDR2 FQNEAQ. The V call is TRBV7-8, the J call TRBJ1-2; 10 bases align to TRBD1. The sequence was collected from a man in his late teens or twenties with type 1 diabetes. The sample comprised central memory CD4+ T cells from blood. CDR3 in DNA: TGTGCCAGCAGCCCTAGGGGGACAGGGGACTATGGCTACACCTTC. This gives the protein CASSPRGTGDYGYTF.